This T cell receptor beta chain was observed in a study of blood T cell repertoires in COVID-19. Looking at the study overall: Collection of acute and convalescent COVID-19 samples took place in the United States, Italy and Spain.

Assay used: immunoSEQ multiplex PCR; TCRdb lists only in-frame clones, some missing. The sample records around 400,000 clones, about 90% being singletons. Enrollment of patients from Seattle took place during active infection, with longitudinal follow-up. CDR3 length: 12 amino acids. After removal of 3 bases from V and 7 bases from J, the junction contained 2 bases not matched to a gene. This rearrangement joins TRBV12-3 or TRBV12-4 to TRBJ1-2, with TRBD1 matching over 7 bases. This clonotype was obtained from a woman aged 55-70 years with COVID-19, enrolled during active disease. The sample consisted of peripheral blood. CDR3: CASSLTGFGYTF. The CDR3 region has the DNA TGTGCCAGCAGTTTGACAGGGTTTGGCTACACCTTC.